The rows below give T cell receptor beta chains drawn from one sample of a study of PD-L1 blockade in urothelial cancer. Libraries were prepared by immunoSEQ multiplex PCR; TCRdb keeps only in-frame clonotypes and omits some of them. This table has 100,000 to 150,000 clones, about 82% appearing once. The sequencing used PBMCs, collected around atezolizumab (anti-PD-L1) treatment. These receptors all come from a man aged 50-60 years with urothelial cancer. The CDR3 runs from the conserved cysteine through the conserved F or W. D genes are given only for firm matches. Some rows mark clone size as missing; the rest say once, few, many or name a class of expanded clone.

v_call	clone_size	d_call	j_call	cdr3_nt	cdr3_aa
TRBV28	-	TRBD1	TRBJ1-5	TGTGCCAGCACCTCCCCGTCAGGGGGACGAGGAGGTCAGCCCCAGCATTTT	CASTSPSGGRGGQPQHF
TRBV5-1	-	TRBD1	TRBJ1-2	TGCGCCAGCAGCTCGGGACAGGGGGTTCATGGCTACACCTTC	CASSSGQGVHGYTF
TRBV30	once	-	TRBJ1-6	TGTGCCTGGAGTGTAGGTGGGACATCTAATTCACCCCTCCACTTT	CAWSVGGTSNSPLHF
TRBV6-5	-	-	TRBJ2-3	TGTGCCAGCAGTTCCCCCAGGACTAGCACAGATACGCAGTATTTT	CASSSPRTSTDTQYF
TRBV11-2	-	-	TRBJ2-7	TGTGCCAGCAGCTTAGTTTCCGGGGTCCCCTACGAGCAGTACTTC	CASSLVSGVPYEQYF
TRBV7-6	once	TRBD1	TRBJ1-4	TGTGCCAGCAAACCGGAGACAGGGGGTGAAAAACTGTTTTTT	CASKPETGGEKLFF
TRBV28	-	TRBD1	TRBJ2-7	TGTGCCAGCATAGGCCTGACAGGGGTCAACGAGCAGTACTTC	CASIGLTGVNEQYF
TRBV6-5	few	-	TRBJ2-7	TGTGCCAGCAGTTGGGACTCCCGCACCGGGGAGCAGTACTTC	CASSWDSRTGEQYF
TRBV6-5	-	TRBD1	TRBJ1-4	TGTGCCAGCAGTCCCGGGACAGGGGGGGAAAAACTGTTTTTT	CASSPGTGGEKLFF
TRBV7-9	-	-	TRBJ1-2	TGTGCCAGCAGCGGTGAGGTTGGCGGCTACACCTTC	CASSGEVGGYTF
TRBV7-9	-	TRBD2	TRBJ2-7	TGTGCCAGCAGCCGGGGGGGCCAAAGGGCATACGAGCAGTACTTC	CASSRGGQRAYEQYF
TRBV27	-	TRBD1	TRBJ1-6	TGTGCCAGCAGCCCGGACAGGGTTGTGCCCCTCCACTTT	CASSPDRVVPLHF
TRBV5-8	-	-	TRBJ1-3	TGTGCCAGCAGCTTGGGGCCGTATGGAAACACCATATATTTT	CASSLGPYGNTIYF
TRBV9	-	TRBD1	TRBJ1-2	TGTGCCAGCAGCGTAGCTTTCGGGACAGGGCGATTTGGCTACACCTTC	CASSVAFGTGRFGYTF
TRBV28	-	TRBD1	TRBJ2-7	TGTGCCAGCAGTTTATTGACAGGGAACTACGAGCAGTACTTC	CASSLLTGNYEQYF
TRBV9	-	-	TRBJ2-2	TGTGCCAGCCGGTCTCGGGAGCACACCGGGGAGCTGTTTTTT	CASRSREHTGELFF
TRBV19	-	TRBD2	TRBJ2-7	TGTGCCAGTAGCCGGCGGGGGGCAGGCTACGAGCAGTACTTC	CASSRRGAGYEQYF
TRBV30	-	-	TRBJ2-1	TGTGCCTGGAGTGTTTCTGCGGTAAATGAGCAGTTCTTC	CAWSVSAVNEQFF
TRBV14	-	TRBD2	TRBJ2-2	TGTGCCAGCAGTCCGACTAGCGGGGGACCGAACACCGGGGAGCTGTTTTTT	CASSPTSGGPNTGELFF
TRBV27	few	-	TRBJ1-4	TGTGCCAGCAGTTCTAGAGGTCCCCCGCGAAATGAAAAACTGTTTTTT	CASSSRGPPRNEKLFF
TRBV5-1	-	TRBD2	TRBJ2-3	TGCGCCAGCAGCTTGGCTGGGACTAGCGGCACAGATACGCAGTATTTT	CASSLAGTSGTDTQYF
TRBV11-2	-	-	TRBJ1-6	TGTGCCAGCAGCCCACGAGGACAGAGCTCCTATAATTCACCCCTCCACTTT	CASSPRGQSSYNSPLHF
TRBV7-2	few	TRBD2	TRBJ2-5	TGTGCCAGCAGTCGCCCGGGACTAGTGGTTGAGACCCAGTACTTC	CASSRPGLVVETQYF
TRBV5-1	-	-	TRBJ2-1	TGCGCCAGCAGCTTGGCGGACACTACCTACAATGAGCAGTTCTTC	CASSLADTTYNEQFF
TRBV11-3	-	TRBD2	TRBJ2-7	TGTGCCAGCAGCTTTTCGCTGGGAGGGGAGCAGTACTTC	CASSFSLGGEQYF
TRBV7-2	-	TRBD1	TRBJ1-1	TGTGCCAGCAGTTGGGGTGGGCAGGGGGCTTACTTAGGTGAAGCTTTCTTT	CASSWGGQGAYLGEAFF
TRBV2	-	-	TRBJ1-2	TGTGCCAGCAGTGGCCGGGGGGACTATGGCTACACCTTC	CASSGRGDYGYTF
TRBV7-9	-	-	TRBJ2-3	TGTGCCAGCAGCCCTAACGGGGTGCCGGGAGATACGCAGTATTTT	CASSPNGVPGDTQYF
TRBV7-9	-	-	TRBJ1-1	TGTGCCAGCAGCTTAGAGGCGGGCTATGAAGCTTTCTTT	CASSLEAGYEAFF
TRBV30	-	TRBD2	TRBJ2-7	TGTGCCTGGAGTGATATAGGGACTATCCTCTACGAGCAGTACTTC	CAWSDIGTILYEQYF
TRBV19	once	-	TRBJ2-3	TGTGCCAGTAGTATCAGGCTTACCACAGATACGCAGTATTTT	CASSIRLTTDTQYF
TRBV6-1	-	-	TRBJ2-1	TGTGCCAGCAGTGAACGAGGGAGACGGAACAATGAGCAGTTCTTC	CASSERGRRNNEQFF
TRBV27	-	TRBD2	TRBJ2-3	TGTGCCAGCAGATTGAGCGGGAGAGCAGATACGCAGTATTTT	CASRLSGRADTQYF
TRBV30	-	TRBD2	TRBJ2-3	TGTGCCTGGAGCCTAGCGGGAGGGCGACCGCCGGTGTATTTT	CAWSLAGGRPPVYF
TRBV5-4	-	TRBD2	TRBJ2-3	TGTGCCAGCAGCTTCACTAGCGGGGAAAGTTGGGTAGATACGCAGTATTTT	CASSFTSGESWVDTQYF
TRBV6-5	once	TRBD2	TRBJ2-6	TGTGCCAGCAGTTACCGACTAGCCGTCGGGGCCAACGTCCTGACTTTC	CASSYRLAVGANVLTF
TRBV7-3	-	TRBD2	TRBJ2-1	TGTGCCAGCAGCAGACTAGCGGGAGTCGTTAATGAGCAGTTCTTC	CASSRLAGVVNEQFF
TRBV5-1	-	TRBD1	TRBJ1-5	TGCGCCAGCAGCCGAACAGGGGGCGGTAATCAGCCCCAGCATTTT	CASSRTGGGNQPQHF
TRBV18	few	TRBD1	TRBJ1-2	TGTGCCAGCTCACCCGGAGACAGGGCCCCAACCGTACGGGGCTACACCTTC	CASSPGDRAPTVRGYTF
TRBV28	-	-	TRBJ1-1	TGTGCCAGCAGTTTTACAGGGAACACTGAAGCTTTCTTT	CASSFTGNTEAFF